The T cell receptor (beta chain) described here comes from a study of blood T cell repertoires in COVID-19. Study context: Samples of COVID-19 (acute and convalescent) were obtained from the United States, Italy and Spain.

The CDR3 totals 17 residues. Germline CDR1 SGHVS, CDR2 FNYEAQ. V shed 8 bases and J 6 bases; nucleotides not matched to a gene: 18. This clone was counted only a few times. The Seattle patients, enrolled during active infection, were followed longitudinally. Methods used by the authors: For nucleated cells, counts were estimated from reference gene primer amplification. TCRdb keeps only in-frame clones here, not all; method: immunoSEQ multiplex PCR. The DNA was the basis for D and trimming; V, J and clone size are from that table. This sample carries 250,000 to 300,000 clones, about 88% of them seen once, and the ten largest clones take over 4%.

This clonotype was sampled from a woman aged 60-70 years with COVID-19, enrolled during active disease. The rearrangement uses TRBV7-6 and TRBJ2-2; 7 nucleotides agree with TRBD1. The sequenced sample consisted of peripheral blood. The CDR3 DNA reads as TGTGCCAGCTCGCCCCTTTCCGGGACAGTCGGGCCCGGGGAGCTGTTTTTT. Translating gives CASSPLSGTVGPGELFF.